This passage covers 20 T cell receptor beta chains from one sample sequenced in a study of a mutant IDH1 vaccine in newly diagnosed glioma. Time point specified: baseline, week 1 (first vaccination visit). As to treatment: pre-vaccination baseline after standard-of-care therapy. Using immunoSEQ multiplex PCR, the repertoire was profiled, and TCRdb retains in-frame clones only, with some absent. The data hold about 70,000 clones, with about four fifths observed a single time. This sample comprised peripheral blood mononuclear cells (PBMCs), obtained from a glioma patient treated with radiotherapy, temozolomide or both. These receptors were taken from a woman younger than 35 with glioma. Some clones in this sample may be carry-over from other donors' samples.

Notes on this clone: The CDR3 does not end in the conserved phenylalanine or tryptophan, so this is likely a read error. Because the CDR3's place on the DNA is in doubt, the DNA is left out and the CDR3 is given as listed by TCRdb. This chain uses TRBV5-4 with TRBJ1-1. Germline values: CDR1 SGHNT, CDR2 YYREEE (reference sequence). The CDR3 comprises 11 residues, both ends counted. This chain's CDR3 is CASSLGRALVV.

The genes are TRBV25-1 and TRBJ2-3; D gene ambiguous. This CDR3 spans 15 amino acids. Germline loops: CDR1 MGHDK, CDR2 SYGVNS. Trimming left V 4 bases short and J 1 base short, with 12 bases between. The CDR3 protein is CASSALRAGTDTQYF. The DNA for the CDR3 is TGTGCCAGCAGTGCTCTTCGGGCAGGCACAGATACGCAGTATTTT.

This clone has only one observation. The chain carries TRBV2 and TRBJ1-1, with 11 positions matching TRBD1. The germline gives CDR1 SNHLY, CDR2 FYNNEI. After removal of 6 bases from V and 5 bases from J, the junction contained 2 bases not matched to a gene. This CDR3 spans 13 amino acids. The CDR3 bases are TGTGCCAGCAGCCGGGACAGGGGGACTGAAGCTTTCTTT. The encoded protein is CASSRDRGTEAFF. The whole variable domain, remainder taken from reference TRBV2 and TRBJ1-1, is EPEVTQTPSHQVTQMGQEVILRCVPISNHLYFYWYRQILGQKVEFLVSFYNNEISEKSEIFDDQFSVERPDGSNFTLKIRSTKLEDSAMYFCASSRDRGTEAFFGQGTRLTVV.

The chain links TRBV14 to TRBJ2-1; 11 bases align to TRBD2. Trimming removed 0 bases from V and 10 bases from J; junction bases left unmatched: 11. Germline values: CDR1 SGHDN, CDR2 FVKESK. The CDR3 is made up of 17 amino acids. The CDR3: CASSQDRGLADLREQFF. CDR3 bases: TGTGCCAGCAGCCAAGATCGGGGACTAGCGGACCTGAGGGAGCAGTTCTTC.

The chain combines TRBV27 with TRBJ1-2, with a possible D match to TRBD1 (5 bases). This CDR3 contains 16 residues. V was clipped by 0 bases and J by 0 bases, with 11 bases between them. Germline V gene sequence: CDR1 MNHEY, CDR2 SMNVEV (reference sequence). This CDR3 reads CASSLSRQGPNYGYTF. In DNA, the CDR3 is TGTGCCAGCAGTTTATCGAGGCAGGGACCTAACTATGGCTACACCTTC.

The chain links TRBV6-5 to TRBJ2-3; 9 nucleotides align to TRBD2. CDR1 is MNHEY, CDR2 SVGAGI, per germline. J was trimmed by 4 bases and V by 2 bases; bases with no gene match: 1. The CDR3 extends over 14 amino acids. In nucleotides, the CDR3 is TGTGCCAGCAGTTACGCGGGGGGGGCAGATACGCAGTATTTT. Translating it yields CASSYAGGADTQYF.

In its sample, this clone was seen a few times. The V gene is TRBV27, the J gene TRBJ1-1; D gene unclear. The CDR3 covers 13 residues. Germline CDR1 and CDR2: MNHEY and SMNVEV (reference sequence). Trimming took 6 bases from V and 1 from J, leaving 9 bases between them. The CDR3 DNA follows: TGTGCCAGCAGGACACTAGGGAACACTGAAGCTTTCTTT. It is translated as CASRTLGNTEAFF.

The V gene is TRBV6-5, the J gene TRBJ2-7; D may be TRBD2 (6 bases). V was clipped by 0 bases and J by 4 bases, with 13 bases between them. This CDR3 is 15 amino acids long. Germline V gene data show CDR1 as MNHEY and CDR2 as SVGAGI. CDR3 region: CASSYSAGSGYEQYF. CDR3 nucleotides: TGTGCCAGCAGTTACTCTGCCGGGAGTGGTTACGAGCAGTACTTC.

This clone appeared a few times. CDR3 in amino acids: CASRAGRTEAFF. CDR3 DNA sequence: TGTGCCAGCAGGGCAGGGAGGACTGAAGCTTTCTTT. The rearrangement uses TRBV2 and TRBJ1-1, with D perhaps TRBD1 (5 bases). This CDR3 spans 12 amino acids. V was clipped by 6 bases and J by 5 bases, with 10 bases between them. Per germline, CDR1 SNHLY and CDR2 FYNNEI. Full variable domain (remainder filled in from reference TRBV2 and TRBJ1-1): EPEVTQTPSHQVTQMGQEVILRCVPISNHLYFYWYRQILGQKVEFLVSFYNNEISEKSEIFDDQFSVERPDGSNFTLKIRSTKLEDSAMYFCASRAGRTEAFFGQGTRLTVV.

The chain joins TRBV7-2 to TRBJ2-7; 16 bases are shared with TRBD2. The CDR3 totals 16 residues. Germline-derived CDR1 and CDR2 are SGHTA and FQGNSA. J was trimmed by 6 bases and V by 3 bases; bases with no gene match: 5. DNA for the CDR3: TGTGCCAGCAGCTTGGGACTAGCGGGGGGGCAAGTCGAGCAGTACTTC. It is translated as CASSLGLAGGQVEQYF.

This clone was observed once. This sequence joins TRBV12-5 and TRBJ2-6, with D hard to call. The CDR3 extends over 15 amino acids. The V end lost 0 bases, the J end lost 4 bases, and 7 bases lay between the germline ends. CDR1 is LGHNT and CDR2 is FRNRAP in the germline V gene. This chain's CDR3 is CASGLVGRGANVLTF. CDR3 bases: TGTGCTAGTGGTTTGGTAGGGCGAGGGGCCAACGTCCTGACTTTC.

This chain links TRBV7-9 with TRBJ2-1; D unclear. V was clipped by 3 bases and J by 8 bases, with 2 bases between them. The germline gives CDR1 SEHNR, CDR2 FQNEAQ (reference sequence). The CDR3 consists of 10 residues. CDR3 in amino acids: CASSFHEQFF. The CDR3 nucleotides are TGTGCCAGCAGCTTTCATGAGCAGTTCTTC.

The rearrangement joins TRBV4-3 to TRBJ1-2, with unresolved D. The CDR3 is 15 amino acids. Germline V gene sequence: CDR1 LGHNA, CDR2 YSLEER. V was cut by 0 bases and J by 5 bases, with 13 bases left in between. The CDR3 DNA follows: TGCGCCAGCAGCCAAGATCTTTCAGGCCCTTATGGCTACACCTTC. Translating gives CASSQDLSGPYGYTF.

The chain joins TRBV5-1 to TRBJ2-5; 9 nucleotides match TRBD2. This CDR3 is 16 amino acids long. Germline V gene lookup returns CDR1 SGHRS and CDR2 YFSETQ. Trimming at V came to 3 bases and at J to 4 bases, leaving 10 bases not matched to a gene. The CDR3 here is CASSSGLAGISETQYF. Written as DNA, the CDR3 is TGCGCCAGCAGCTCCGGGCTAGCGGGAATCTCAGAGACCCAGTACTTC.

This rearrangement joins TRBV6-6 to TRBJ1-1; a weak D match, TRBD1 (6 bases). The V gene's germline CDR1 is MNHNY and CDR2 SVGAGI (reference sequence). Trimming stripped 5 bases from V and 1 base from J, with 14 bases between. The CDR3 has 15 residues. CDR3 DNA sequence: TGTGCCAGCAGTAATCAAGGGACATCGAACACTGAAGCTTTCTTT. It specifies CASSNQGTSNTEAFF.

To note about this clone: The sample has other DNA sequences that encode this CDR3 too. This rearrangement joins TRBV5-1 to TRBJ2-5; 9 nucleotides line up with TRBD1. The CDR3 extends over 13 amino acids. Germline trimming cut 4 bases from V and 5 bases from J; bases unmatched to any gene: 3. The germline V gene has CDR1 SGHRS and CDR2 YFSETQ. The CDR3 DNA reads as TGCGCCAGCAGCGGTGGGACAGGGGAGACCCAGTACTTC. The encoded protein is CASSGGTGETQYF.

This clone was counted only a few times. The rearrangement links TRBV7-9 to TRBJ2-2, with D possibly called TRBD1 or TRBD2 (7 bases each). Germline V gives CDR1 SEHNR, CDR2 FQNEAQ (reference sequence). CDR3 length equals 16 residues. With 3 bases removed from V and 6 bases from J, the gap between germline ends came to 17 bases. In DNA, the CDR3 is TGTGCCAGCAGCTTCGCTGGGAGGGGGCAAGCCGGGGAGCTGTTTTTT. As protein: CASSFAGRGQAGELFF.

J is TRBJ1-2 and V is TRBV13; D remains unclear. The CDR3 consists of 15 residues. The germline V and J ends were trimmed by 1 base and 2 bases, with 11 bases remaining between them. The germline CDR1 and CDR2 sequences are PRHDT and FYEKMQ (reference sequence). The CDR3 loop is CASSLEGSLNYGYTF. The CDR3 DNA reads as TGTGCCAGCAGCTTAGAGGGCAGCTTAAACTATGGCTACACCTTC.

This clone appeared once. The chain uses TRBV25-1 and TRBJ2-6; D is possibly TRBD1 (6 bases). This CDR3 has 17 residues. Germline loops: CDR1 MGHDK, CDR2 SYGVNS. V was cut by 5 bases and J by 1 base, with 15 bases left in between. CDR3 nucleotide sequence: TGTGCCAGCAGTAAAACAGGGCTCCCATCTGGGGCCAACGTCCTGACTTTC. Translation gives CASSKTGLPSGANVLTF. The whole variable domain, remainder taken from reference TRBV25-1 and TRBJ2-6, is EADIYQTPRYLVIGTGKKITLECSQTMGHDKMYWYQQDPGMELHLIHYSYGVNSTEKGDLSSESTVSRIRTEHFPLTLESARPSHTSQYLCASSKTGLPSGANVLTFGAGSRLTVL.

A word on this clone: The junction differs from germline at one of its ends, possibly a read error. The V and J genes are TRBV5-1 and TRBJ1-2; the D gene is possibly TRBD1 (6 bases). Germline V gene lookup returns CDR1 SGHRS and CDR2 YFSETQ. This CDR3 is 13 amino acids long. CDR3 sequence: CASSSEGRGGLSF. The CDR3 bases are TGCGCCAGCAGCTCCGAGGGGAGGGGGGGCCTCTCCTTC.